A single sample gave rise to the 4 T cell receptor beta chains below, sequenced in a study of cytomegalovirus exposure and HLA in healthy donors. TCRdb keeps only in-frame clones here, not all; method: immunoSEQ multiplex PCR. Counted here are 330,000 or so clones, more than 80% occurring once; the ten biggest clones make up 0.84%. The sample taken for sequencing was PBMCs. The receptor set was obtained from a woman aged 18-29 years in good health and CMV-seronegative.

In nucleotides, the CDR3 is TGTGCCAGCAGACCTAGCGGGAGCTACAATGAGCAGTTCTTC. Its protein product is CASRPSGSYNEQFF. The V gene is TRBV28, the J gene TRBJ2-1, with 10 bases aligning to TRBD2. The length of the CDR3 is 14 residues. Trimming cost V 6 bases and J 3 bases; bases outside gene matches: 2. CDR1 is MDHEN and CDR2 is SYDVKM in the germline V gene.

The rearrangement links TRBV28 to TRBJ2-7; no firm D call. The CDR3 length is 15 residues. The V gene's germline CDR1 is MDHEN and CDR2 SYDVKM. V shed 5 bases and J shed 0 bases, with 14 bases lying between them. The CDR3 region is CASSPHSRSSYEQYF. For the CDR3, the DNA is TGTGCCAGCAGTCCCCATTCTAGATCCTCCTACGAGCAGTACTTC.

The chain recombines TRBV25-1 with TRBJ2-7; D is unresolved. The CDR3 length is 13 residues. With 4 bases removed from V and 4 bases from J, the gap between germline ends came to 11 bases. Germline CDR1 and CDR2: MGHDK and SYGVNS. The DNA of the CDR3 is TGTGCCAGCAGTGCATATACAGAATACGAGCAGTACTTC. The encoded protein is CASSAYTEYEQYF.

At least ten counts were recorded for this clone. The V gene is TRBV9, the J gene TRBJ1-2; D unresolved. The CDR3 sequence is 11 residues long. V dropped 3 bases and J dropped 4 bases, with 4 bases sitting between them. Germline assignment: CDR1 SGDLS and CDR2 YYNGEE. CDR3 in DNA: TGTGCCAGCAGCGACAGCTATGGCTACACCTTC. It translates to CASSDSYGYTF.